The sequence of this T cell receptor beta chain was determined in a study of OX40 agonist ivuxolimab in advanced cancers. Clones were sequenced by immunoSEQ multiplex PCR, and TCRdb holds only the in-frame ones, with some missing. Of about 32,000 clones detected, just over 90% appear once; the ten largest clones hold less than 5%. V shed 5 bases and J shed 4 bases, with 11 bases lying between them. The germline gives CDR1 SEHNR, CDR2 FQNEAQ (reference sequence). The CDR3 covers 13 residues. In this sample, this clone turned up once. Its antigen remains unidentified. Study-level points and caveats: There was clonal expansion of CD4+ and CD8+ blood T cells by week 6 at 0.1 to 3.0 mg/kg. Expanded clones belonging to CD8+ T cells outnumbered, on average, those of CD4+.

This TCR was sampled from an adult with an advanced solid tumor such as melanoma, head and neck, liver or kidney cancer. The starting material was CD4+ or CD8+ T cells sorted from blood, obtained in a trial of the OX40 agonist ivuxolimab. The chain combines TRBV7-9 with TRBJ2-5; D is undetermined. CDR3 sequence reads: CASSMRLAETQYF. The CDR3 bases are TGTGCCAGCAGCATGCGGTTGGCAGAGACCCAGTACTTC.